This T cell receptor (beta chain) was identified during a study of T cell therapy after organ transplantation. At the level of the study: Patients received a median of 1.92 x 10^8 CMV-specific T cells over 2 to 6 infusions. Long-term post-therapy samples: blood collected 20 to 29 weeks after completing therapy.

TCRdb's table, derived via immunoSEQ multiplex PCR, lists solely in-frame clones and lacks some. The table has some 2,000 clones, roughly 80% seen once. By share, this clone ranks as large. Antigen specificity is unknown. Time point defined: 20-29 weeks after completion of therapy. Study findings and constraints: Pretherapy CD8 clonality inversely correlated with its fold change after therapy. Minimal repertoire change after therapy followed marked pretherapy expansions in nonresponders.

This receptor was obtained from a human patient who had received a solid organ transplant and had CMV disease. Certain T cells may be donor cells from the graft. Source: CD8+ T cells from blood, taken after autologous CMV-specific T cell therapy.

Written as DNA, the CDR3 is TGTGCCAGCAGCCCCAGCGGGACGTCCTACGAGCAGTACTTC. It specifies CASSPSGTSYEQYF. V is TRBV6-5 and J is TRBJ2-7, with 7 bases matching TRBD2. Germline CDR1 and CDR2: MNHEY and SVGAGI. V was pared by 6 bases and J by 1 base, with 6 bases of the junction left unmatched. This CDR3 is built from 14 residues.